A selection of T cell receptor beta chains follows, all from one sample in a study of blood T cell repertoires in COVID-19. Libraries were prepared by immunoSEQ multiplex PCR; TCRdb keeps only in-frame clonotypes and omits some of them. Seen here are approximately 84,000 clones, about 80% observed once, and the top ten hold 15% to 20%. Material for sequencing was peripheral blood. These receptors all stem from a human donor in a cohort sampled during active COVID-19. Both conserved end residues are part of each CDR3. A D gene is named only where the DNA matches it firmly. Size values are once, few and many counts, or a class for expanded clones, and some rows have none.

NA | NA | TRBJ2-5 | TRBV24-1 | 15 | TGTGCCACCAGTGAACCCTCGGCCATCGGGGGGACCCAGTACTTC | CATSEPSAIGGTQYF
NA | NA | TRBJ1-2 | TRBV28 | 14 | TGTGCCAGCAGTCCGCCGGGACGGGAGTATGGCTACACCTTC | CASSPPGREYGYTF
NA | TRBD1 | TRBJ1-5 | TRBV28 | 16 | TGTGCCAGCAGCCCAACGACAGGGGGCGTGAGGCAGCCCCAGCATTTT | CASSPTTGGVRQPQHF
NA | TRBD1 | TRBJ2-3 | TRBV6-5 | 14 | TGTGCCAGCCAGGCCGGGACAGGCTCCCCTACGCAGTATTTT | CASQAGTGSPTQYF
NA | NA | TRBJ2-1 | TRBV27 | 14 | TGTGCCAGCAGCGGGGCCTTCGCTAGCGCTGAGCAGTTCTTC | CASSGAFASAEQFF
NA | TRBD1 | TRBJ1-1 | TRBV2 | 13 | TGTGCCAGCAGGGGACAGGGGAACACTGAAGCTTTCTTT | CASRGQGNTEAFF
few | TRBD1 | TRBJ1-6 | TRBV7-2 | 13 | TGTGCCAGCAGCAGACAGGGTCGCTCACCCCTCCACTTT | CASSRQGRSPLHF
NA | TRBD1 | TRBJ1-2 | TRBV19 | 17 | TGTGCCAGTAGTATCGGGACAGGACGCCTAGGGAACTATGGCTACACCTTC | CASSIGTGRLGNYGYTF
NA | NA | TRBJ1-1 | TRBV5-4 | 11 | TGTGCCAGCAGCTTCGACAGGGAAGCTTTCTTT | CASSFDREAFF
NA | NA | TRBJ2-1 | TRBV3-1/TRBV3-2 | 14 | TGTGCCAGCAGCCCGACTAGCTCCTACAATGAGCAGTTCTTC | CASSPTSSYNEQFF
NA | TRBD1 | TRBJ1-3 | TRBV9 | 20 | TGTGCCAGCAGCCCCAAAGGCCAGGGGGCCACATCCGACTCTGGAAACACCATATATTTT | CASSPKGQGATSDSGNTIYF
NA | NA | TRBJ1-2 | TRBV6-5 | 16 | TGTGCCAGCAGTTACACCGAGGCCAAGGCTAACTATGGCTACACCTTC | CASSYTEAKANYGYTF
NA | NA | TRBJ1-3 | TRBV19 | 15 | TGTGCCAGTAGGCCCCCGGGGTCCTCTGGAAACACCATATATTTT | CASRPPGSSGNTIYF
once | NA | TRBJ2-1 | TRBV2 | 14 | TGTGCCAGCAGTGAACAGGGGTCCTACAATGAGCAGTTCTTC | CASSEQGSYNEQFF
few | NA | TRBJ2-7 | TRBV28 | 13 | TGTGCCAGCAGCCGACAGTCCCCCTACGAGCAGTACTTC | CASSRQSPYEQYF
NA | NA | TRBJ1-4 | TRBV7-9 | 15 | TGTGCCAGCAGCCCCACCGGGGTTAGGAGTGAAAAACTGTTTTTT | CASSPTGVRSEKLFF
few | NA | TRBJ2-1 | TRBV29-1 | 12 | TGCAGCGCTGAGCGGACCTACAATGAGCAGTTCTTC | CSAERTYNEQFF
NA | TRBD2 | TRBJ2-3 | TRBV10-2 | 16 | TGCGCCAGCAGACTCGGGACTAGCGGGAGAACAGATACGCAGTATTTT | CASRLGTSGRTDTQYF
NA | TRBD2 | TRBJ2-1 | TRBV6-4 | 17 | TGTGCCAGCAGTGACTCGATTAGCGGGAACCCCTACAATGAGCAGTTCTTC | CASSDSISGNPYNEQFF
NA | NA | TRBJ2-5 | TRBV18 | 14 | TGTGCCAGCTCACCCGTCCCAGACCAAGAGACCCAGTACTTC | CASSPVPDQETQYF
NA | TRBD1 | TRBJ2-7 | TRBV18 | 15 | TGTGCCAGCTCACCACAGGGACAGGGGGTCCTCGAGCAGTACTTC | CASSPQGQGVLEQYF
NA | NA | TRBJ2-1 | TRBV4-1 | 16 | TGCGCCAGCAGCCAACCAAAGGCGGGCTCAGCTGTCGAGCAGTTCTTC | CASSQPKAGSAVEQFF
NA | TRBD1 | TRBJ2-5 | TRBV5-1 | 15 | TGCGCCAGCAGCTTGGGACAGGGGACGCCGAAGACCCAGTACTTC | CASSLGQGTPKTQYF
NA | TRBD1 | TRBJ1-6 | TRBV4-1 | 15 | TGCGCCAGCAGCCAAGGACAGGGCTATAATTCACCCCTCCACTTT | CASSQGQGYNSPLHF
NA | TRBD2 | TRBJ2-1 | TRBV14 | 11 | TGTGCCAGCAGCCAGCAGCGGGAGAAGTTCTTC | CASSQQREKFF
NA | TRBD1 | TRBJ2-5 | TRBV2 | 15 | TGTGCCAGCAGTGAAGGGGACAGGTCCCAAGAGACCCAGTACTTC | CASSEGDRSQETQYF
NA | TRBD1 | TRBJ1-4 | TRBV2 | 14 | TGTGCCAGCAGTGAAGGGACAGGGTCTGGGAAACTGTTTTTT | CASSEGTGSGKLFF
many | NA | TRBJ2-6 | TRBV28 | 12 | TGTGCCAGCGAGTCTGGGGCCAACGTCCTGACTTTC | CASESGANVLTF
few | NA | TRBJ1-1 | TRBV20-1 | 10 | TGCAGTGCTATCCTTGTTGAAGCTTTCTTT | CSAILVEAFF